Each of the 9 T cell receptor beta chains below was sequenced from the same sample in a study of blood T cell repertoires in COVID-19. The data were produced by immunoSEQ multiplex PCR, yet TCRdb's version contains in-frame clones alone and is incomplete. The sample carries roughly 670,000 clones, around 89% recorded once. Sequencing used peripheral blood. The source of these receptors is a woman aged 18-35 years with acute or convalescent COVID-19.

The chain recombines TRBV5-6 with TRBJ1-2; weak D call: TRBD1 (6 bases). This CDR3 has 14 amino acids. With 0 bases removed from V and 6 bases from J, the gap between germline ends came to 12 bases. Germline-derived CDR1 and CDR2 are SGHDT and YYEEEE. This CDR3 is CASSLGSGADGYTF. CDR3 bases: TGTGCCAGCAGCTTGGGTTCAGGGGCGGATGGCTACACCTTC.

This CDR3 is CASSPIGAGGYTF. The CDR3 DNA is TGTGCCAGCAGCCCTATTGGGGCAGGGGGCTACACCTTC. The rearrangement joins TRBV7-2 to TRBJ1-2, with D maybe TRBD1 (5 bases). Trimming removed 5 bases from V and 8 bases from J, with 15 bases in between. This CDR3 region has 13 residues. CDR1 is SGHTA, CDR2 FQGNSA, per germline.

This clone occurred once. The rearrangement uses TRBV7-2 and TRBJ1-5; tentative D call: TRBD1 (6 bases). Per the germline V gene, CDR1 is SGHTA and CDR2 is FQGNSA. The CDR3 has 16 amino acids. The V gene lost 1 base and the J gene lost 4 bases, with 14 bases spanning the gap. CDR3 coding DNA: TGTGCCAGCAGCTTAGAGGTCAGGGGAAGGAATCAGCCCCAGCATTTT. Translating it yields CASSLEVRGRNQPQHF.

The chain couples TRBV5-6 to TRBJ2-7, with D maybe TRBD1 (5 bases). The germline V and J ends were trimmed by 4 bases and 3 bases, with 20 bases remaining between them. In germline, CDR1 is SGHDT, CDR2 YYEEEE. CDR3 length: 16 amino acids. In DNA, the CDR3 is TGTGCCAGCAGCCTGATTTCGGACAACAGAGACTACGAGCAGTACTTC. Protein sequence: CASSLISDNRDYEQYF. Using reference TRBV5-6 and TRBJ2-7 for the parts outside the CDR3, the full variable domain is DAGVTQSPTHLIKTRGQQVTLRCSPKSGHDTVSWYQQALGQGPQFIFQYYEEEERQRGNFPDRFSGHQFPNYSSELNVNALLLGDSALYLCASSLISDNRDYEQYFGPGTRLTVT.

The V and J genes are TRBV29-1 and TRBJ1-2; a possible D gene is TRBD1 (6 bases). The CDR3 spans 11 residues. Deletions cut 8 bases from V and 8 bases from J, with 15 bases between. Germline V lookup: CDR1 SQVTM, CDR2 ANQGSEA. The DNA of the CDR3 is TGCAGCACCGCGGACAGTCTGGGCTACACCTTC. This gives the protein CSTADSLGYTF.

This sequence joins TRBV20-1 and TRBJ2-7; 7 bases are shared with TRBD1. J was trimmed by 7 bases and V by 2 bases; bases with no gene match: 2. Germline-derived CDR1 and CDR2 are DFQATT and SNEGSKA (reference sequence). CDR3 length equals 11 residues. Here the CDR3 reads CSARRGLEQYF. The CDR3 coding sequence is TGCAGTGCTAGAAGGGGGCTTGAGCAGTACTTC.

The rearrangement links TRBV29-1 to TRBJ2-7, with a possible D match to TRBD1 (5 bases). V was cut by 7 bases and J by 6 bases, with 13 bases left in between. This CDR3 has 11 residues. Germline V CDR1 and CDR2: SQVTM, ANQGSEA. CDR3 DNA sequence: TGCAGCGGTTCCCAGGGTTTCGAGCAGTACTTC. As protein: CSGSQGFEQYF.

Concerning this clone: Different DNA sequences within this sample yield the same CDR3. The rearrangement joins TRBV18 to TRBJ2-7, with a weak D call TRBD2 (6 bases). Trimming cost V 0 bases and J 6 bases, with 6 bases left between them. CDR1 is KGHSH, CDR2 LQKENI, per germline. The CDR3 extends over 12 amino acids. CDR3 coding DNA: TGTGCCAGCTCACCACCGCGGGGCGAGCAGTACTTC. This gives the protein CASSPPRGEQYF.

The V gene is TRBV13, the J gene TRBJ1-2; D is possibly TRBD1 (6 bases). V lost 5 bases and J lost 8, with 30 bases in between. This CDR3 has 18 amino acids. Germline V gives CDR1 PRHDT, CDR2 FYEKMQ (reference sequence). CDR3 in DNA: TGTGCCAGCAGCCCGGACGGAAGCGGGGGCGACAAACTCGGAGGCTACACCTTC. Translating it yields CASSPDGSGGDKLGGYTF.